This TCR beta chain was sequenced for a study of PD-L1 blockade in urothelial cancer. In the study overall: Analysis of blood occurred 3 weeks (second dose) and 6 weeks after treatment start.

This clone appeared a single time. CDR1 LGHNA and CDR2 YNFKEQ come from the germline V gene. The V gene lost 4 bases and the J gene lost 2 bases, with 15 bases spanning the gap. CDR3 length: 16 amino acids. The method was immunoSEQ multiplex PCR; TCRdb's version includes in-frame clones alone and lacks a portion of them. The sample consists of some 110,000 clones, approximately 90% of them appearing once. Described time point: peripheral blood 6 weeks after treatment start. The material was PBMCs, obtained around atezolizumab (anti-PD-L1) treatment. The sequence derives from a man in his 60s with urothelial cancer. The chain is built from TRBV4-2 and TRBJ1-5, with TRBD1 as a possible D gene (6 bases). The CDR3 reads CASSPVGQSGNQPQHF. The CDR3, as DNA: TGTGCCAGCAGCCCAGTGGGACAATCGGGCAATCAGCCCCAGCATTTT.